This passage covers 15 T cell receptor beta chains from one sample sequenced in a study of identifying expanded T cells in peripheral blood. Sequencing was performed with immunoSEQ multiplex PCR; in TCRdb, only in-frame clones are kept and a portion is missing. The sample has tens of thousands of clones, around nine tenths seen once. The specimen was blood. Receptors were obtained from a person aged 18 to 69 in good health.

In the case of this clone: A read error may account for a junction end that differs from germline. CDR3 protein: CASNLLQGVGTEAFF. The DNA for the CDR3 is TGCGCCAGCAACTTGCTGCAGGGGGTAGGGACTGAAGCTTTCTTT. V and J are TRBV5-1 and TRBJ1-1; 7 bases line up with TRBD1. This CDR3 comprises 15 residues. Germline CDR1 is SGHRS and CDR2 is YFSETQ. Together with reference TRBV5-1 and TRBJ1-1, the CDR3 gives the full variable domain: KAGVTQTPRYLIKTRGQQVTLSCSPISGHRSVSWYQQTPGQGLQFLFEYFSETQRNKGNFPGRFSGRQFSNSRSEMNVSTLELGDSALYLCASNLLQGVGTEAFFGQGTRLTVV.

In DNA form, the CDR3 reads TGTGCCAGCCCGGGACAGGGGCGGTTTGGTGAAGCTTTCTTT. As protein: CASPGQGRFGEAFF. The J gene is TRBJ1-1, the V gene TRBV6-5; TRBD1 matches 10 bases. Per the germline V gene, CDR1 is MNHEY and CDR2 is SVGAGI. Unmatched junction bases numbered 10, after V lost 8 bases and J lost 7 bases. The CDR3 runs to 14 residues.

V usage is TRBV19 and J usage is TRBJ1-3, with D possibly matching TRBD1 (6 bases). The CDR3 extends over 16 amino acids. The V end was cut by 3 bases, the J end by 4 bases, with 16 bases between. The germline gives CDR1 LNHDA, CDR2 SQIVND (reference sequence). DNA for the CDR3: TGTGCCAGTAGTATTGGGGGGCCGACAGGAGGAAACACCATATATTTT. It encodes CASSIGGPTGGNTIYF.

The CDR3 coding sequence is TGTGCCAGCAGCTTGGGCGGTAATGAAAAACTGTTTTTT. This translates into CASSLGGNEKLFF. V is TRBV5-5 and J is TRBJ1-4; D is undetermined. Germline lookup yields CDR1 SGHKS and CDR2 YYEKEE (reference sequence). With 0 bases removed from V and 4 bases from J, the gap between germline ends came to 4 bases. The CDR3 extends over 13 amino acids.

The genes are TRBV2 and TRBJ2-5, with 13 bases that match TRBD2. CDR3 size: 16 residues. The V gene end was trimmed by 2 bases and the J gene end by 5 bases; junction bases not matched to a gene: 5. Per germline, CDR1 SNHLY and CDR2 FYNNEI. CDR3 region: CASSETSGGAMETQYF. DNA for the CDR3: TGTGCCAGCAGTGAAACTAGCGGGGGGGCAATGGAGACCCAGTACTTC.

This chain connects TRBV7-2 to TRBJ2-3, with D possibly matching TRBD2 (5 bases). Trimming removed 1 base from V and 1 base from J, with 18 bases in between. The CDR3 is made up of 18 amino acids. Germline V CDR1 and CDR2: SGHTA, FQGNSA. The CDR3 here is CASSLGNPYGGRTDTQYF. DNA of the CDR3: TGTGCCAGCAGCTTAGGGAATCCCTACGGAGGACGCACAGATACGCAGTATTTT.

Details on this clone: A read error may account for a junction end that differs from germline. The chain has TRBV2 and TRBJ2-3; TRBD2 is a possible D gene (6 bases). This CDR3 spans 12 amino acids. Germline V gene sequence: CDR1 SNHLY, CDR2 FYNNEI. CDR3 amino acids: CASREVAVTQYF. The CDR3 DNA reads TGTGCCAGCAGAGAAGTAGCGGTAACGCAGTATTTT.

The chain employs TRBV28 and TRBJ1-1; TRBD1 matches 8 bases. The V and J ends lost 6 bases and 4 bases, in that order; junction bases with no gene match: 13. The CDR3 length is 16 residues. Per germline, CDR1 MDHEN and CDR2 SYDVKM. CDR3 residues: CASRPPDRARSTEAFF. CDR3 DNA sequence: TGTGCCAGCAGGCCTCCGGACAGGGCCCGGAGCACTGAAGCTTTCTTT.

The CDR3 DNA reads TGTGCCAGCGGCGGGGGGAACAATGAGCAGTTCTTC. Its protein product is CASGGGNNEQFF. V usage is TRBV7-8 and J usage is TRBJ2-1; TRBD2 matches 8 bases. Germline lookup yields CDR1 SGHVS and CDR2 FQNEAQ. V shed 8 bases and J 5 bases; nucleotides not matched to a gene: 2. The CDR3 sequence is 12 residues long.

V gene TRBV5-1 combines with J gene TRBJ2-7; a weak D match, TRBD2 (7 bases). Trimming removed 0 bases at V and 6 bases at J, with 13 bases between. Germline CDR1 is SGHRS and CDR2 is YFSETQ. The CDR3 runs to 14 residues. CDR3 loop: CASSLAGRGPEQYF. As DNA, the CDR3 is TGCGCCAGCAGCTTGGCAGGGCGGGGGCCCGAGCAGTACTTC.

This chain joins TRBV27 and TRBJ1-1; D is uncertain. CDR3 size: 14 residues. CDR1 is MNHEY and CDR2 is SMNVEV in the germline V gene (reference sequence). Trimming removed 1 base from V and 1 base from J, with 7 bases in between. The CDR3 is CASSLLEGNTEAFF. As DNA, the CDR3 is TGTGCCAGCAGTTTATTAGAAGGGAACACTGAAGCTTTCTTT.

This clone was counted a single time. The V and J genes are TRBV4-3 and TRBJ2-1; no definite D call. Per the germline V gene, CDR1 is LGHNA and CDR2 is YSLEER. The CDR3 is 16 amino acids. Between the trimmed V and J ends, which lost 8 bases and 0 bases, there was a span of 17 bases. The CDR3 DNA reads as TGCGCCAGCGCCCCGGCGTTTATAGACTCCTACAATGAGCAGTTCTTC. This sequence encodes CASAPAFIDSYNEQFF.

The chain is built from TRBV19 and TRBJ1-5; 8 nucleotides line up with TRBD1. Trimming cost V 1 base and J 4 bases; bases outside gene matches: 3. Germline V gene lookup returns CDR1 LNHDA and CDR2 SQIVND (reference sequence). CDR3 length equals 15 residues. The CDR3 spells CASSIARDRNQPQHF. As DNA, the CDR3 is TGTGCCAGTAGTATAGCCCGGGACAGGAATCAGCCCCAGCATTTT.

The chain carries TRBV5-5 and TRBJ2-1; D gene unclear. The CDR3 has 15 amino acids. Germline loops: CDR1 SGHKS, CDR2 YYEKEE (reference sequence). The germline V and J ends were trimmed by 4 bases and 1 base, with 12 bases remaining between them. Written as DNA, the CDR3 is TGTGCCAGCAGCGCGGCAGTGGGGTCCTACAATGAGCAGTTCTTC. It yields the protein CASSAAVGSYNEQFF.

The chain links TRBV19 to TRBJ2-3; perhaps TRBD2 as D (5 bases). With 5 bases removed from V and 5 bases from J, the gap between germline ends came to 17 bases. The CDR3 totals 15 residues. The germline V gene has CDR1 LNHDA and CDR2 SQIVND (reference sequence). The CDR3 DNA is TGTGCCAGTAGTGGGCCGGAGCGGAAGGGAGATACGCAGTATTTT. It yields the protein CASSGPERKGDTQYF.